One and the same sample provided the 13 T cell receptor beta chains below, sequenced in a study of shared clonotypes between healthy human individuals. CD45RO negativity and positive selection for CCR7 defined naive CD8 cells, a population that excluded terminally differentiated effector memory CD45RA+ cells. TCRdb's table, derived via immunoSEQ multiplex PCR, lists solely in-frame clones and lacks some. This sample carries around 700,000 clones, under 95% of them seen once, and the ten largest clones take approximately 25%. The sample comprised naive CD8+ T cells sorted from blood. The receptors originated from a man younger than 40 in good health.

The chain combines TRBV15 with TRBJ2-3, with D perhaps matching TRBD1 (6 bases). V dropped 1 base and J dropped 6 bases, with 14 bases sitting between them. Per germline, CDR1 LNHNV and CDR2 YYDKDF (reference sequence). This CDR3 has 15 residues. The CDR3 DNA reads TGTGCCACCAGCAGAGTCTTTCACAGGGAGGATACGCAGTATTTT. This codes for CATSRVFHREDTQYF.

The chain carries TRBV2 and TRBJ2-5; D might be TRBD1 (6 bases). This CDR3 is 15 amino acids long. V lost 2 bases and J 5 bases, leaving 15 bases between the germline ends. The germline V gene has CDR1 SNHLY and CDR2 FYNNEI. CDR3 in DNA: TGTGCCAGCAGTGAAATCATTCAGGGGAGCGAGACCCAGTACTTC. Residues: CASSEIIQGSETQYF. The full variable domain, completed using reference TRBV2 and TRBJ2-5, is EPEVTQTPSHQVTQMGQEVILRCVPISNHLYFYWYRQILGQKVEFLVSFYNNEISEKSEIFDDQFSVERPDGSNFTLKIRSTKLEDSAMYFCASSEIIQGSETQYFGPGTRLLVL.

The chain employs TRBV7-9 and TRBJ2-7; D call uncertain. Deletions cut 0 bases from V and 5 bases from J, with 23 bases between. The CDR3 runs 18 residues. Germline CDR1 reads SEHNR; CDR2 reads FQNEAQ (reference sequence). The DNA for the CDR3 is TGTGCCAGCAGCTTAGCTCTGGAGTCAGAGCTACTATTCCACGAGCAGTACTTC. It translates to CASSLALESELLFHEQYF.

This clone came up once. The chain links TRBV10-3 to TRBJ2-1; 14 positions match TRBD2. The CDR3 contains 14 residues. V trimming: 4 bases; J trimming: 9 bases; junction bases outside the gene matches: 2. Germline V gives CDR1 ENHRY, CDR2 SYGVKD. The CDR3 spells CAISGLAGGGEQFF. In DNA form, the CDR3 reads TGTGCCATCAGTGGACTAGCGGGAGGGGGTGAGCAGTTCTTC.

V usage is TRBV11-2 and J usage is TRBJ2-1; D may be TRBD2 (6 bases). Germline assignment: CDR1 SGHAT and CDR2 FQNNGV. The CDR3 is 18 residues long. Trimming pared 0 bases from V and 6 bases from J, leaving 21 bases between. The CDR3 sequence is CASSLEGLRAFDFNEQFF. For the CDR3, the DNA is TGTGCCAGCAGCTTAGAGGGACTCCGCGCCTTCGACTTCAATGAGCAGTTCTTC.

The J gene is TRBJ2-7, the V gene TRBV19, with a weak D call TRBD2 (5 bases). Trimming shortened V by 5 bases and J by 2 bases, and 10 bases separated the two germline ends. Germline V lookup: CDR1 LNHDA, CDR2 SQIVND (reference sequence). The CDR3 extends over 13 amino acids. CDR3 loop: CASSLRTPYEQYF. The CDR3 DNA is TGTGCCAGTAGTTTGCGGACTCCCTACGAGCAGTACTTC.

The CDR3, as DNA: TGTGCCAGCAGTCTGAGGGGGGCGCAGGGGACCCAGTACTTC. This codes for CASSLRGAQGTQYF. J is TRBJ2-5 and V is TRBV6-6; possibly TRBD1 or TRBD2 for D (6 bases each). Trimming removed 5 bases at V and 7 bases at J, with 17 bases between. CDR3 length: 14 amino acids. Germline lookup yields CDR1 MNHNY and CDR2 SVGAGI (reference sequence).

The J gene is TRBJ2-7, the V gene TRBV7-9, with TRBD2 identical over 13 bases. The V gene end was trimmed by 4 bases and the J gene end by 3 bases; junction bases not matched to a gene: 9. Germline CDR1 SEHNR, CDR2 FQNEAQ (reference sequence). The CDR3 covers 17 residues. CDR3 in DNA: TGTGCCAGCAGCTGGACTAGCGGGAGTTTTTTTAGCTACGAGCAGTACTTC. It translates to CASSWTSGSFFSYEQYF.

CDR3 region: CASTSGKLSTGELFF. The CDR3 DNA reads as TGTGCCAGCACTAGCGGGAAATTGAGCACCGGGGAGCTGTTTTTT. The chain recombines TRBV2 with TRBJ2-2, with TRBD2 identical over 9 bases. V lost 7 bases and J lost 4; bases outside the gene matches: 7. CDR1 and CDR2 (germline): SNHLY, FYNNEI. There are 15 residues in the CDR3. The variable domain in full, with the rest retrieved from reference TRBV2 and TRBJ2-2, is EPEVTQTPSHQVTQMGQEVILRCVPISNHLYFYWYRQILGQKVEFLVSFYNNEISEKSEIFDDQFSVERPDGSNFTLKIRSTKLEDSAMYFCASTSGKLSTGELFFGEGSRLTVL.

The rearrangement uses TRBV13 and TRBJ2-7, with a tentative D call TRBD2 (6 bases). V lost 4 bases and J 3 bases, leaving 13 bases between the germline ends. The CDR3 spans 14 residues. The germline V gene encodes CDR1 PRHDT and CDR2 FYEKMQ (reference sequence). The CDR3 DNA reads TGTGCCAGCAGCTGGAGGGGTGAAGGCTACGAGCAGTACTTC. Amino acid sequence: CASSWRGEGYEQYF.

The CDR3 coding sequence is TGTGCCTGGCATCCAGTCATGAACACTGAAGCTTTCTTT. Translation gives CAWHPVMNTEAFF. The rearrangement joins TRBV5-4 to TRBJ1-1, with D hard to call. Germline values: CDR1 SGHNT, CDR2 YYREEE (reference sequence). The CDR3 runs 13 residues. Trimming shortened V by 10 bases and J by 0 bases, and 13 bases separated the two germline ends.

Points on this clone: The sample carries other DNA sequences with the same CDR3. This rearrangement joins TRBV2 to TRBJ2-7; D is unclear. CDR3 length equals 11 residues. V gave up 1 base and J gave up 4 bases, with 2 bases separating them. Germline V CDR1 and CDR2: SNHLY, FYNNEI. The CDR3 coding sequence is TGTGCCAGCAGTGAAGGTTACGAGCAGTACTTC. This codes for CASSEGYEQYF.

This chain uses TRBV5-6 with TRBJ2-3; D perhaps matches TRBD1 (5 bases). This CDR3 is 14 amino acids long. The ends were cut back, 0 bases at V and 4 bases at J, with 9 bases in the middle. Germline V CDR1 and CDR2: SGHDT, YYEEEE. CDR3 bases: TGTGCCAGCAGCTTGGGGGGCCAGGCAGATACGCAGTATTTT. Translating it yields CASSLGGQADTQYF.